This T cell receptor beta chain was found in a study of Ad26.COV2.S vaccination and SARS-CoV-2 variants. Whole-study results and caveats: Vaccinated and placebo-treated recipients had similar non-spike TCR breadth.

The CDR3 runs 13 residues. V lost 4 bases and J 7 bases, leaving 11 bases between the germline ends. Looked up from germline, CDR1 is MNHEY and CDR2 is SVGAGI. Sequencing used immunoSEQ multiplex PCR; TCRdb keeps in-frame clones, though not all of them. The top ten hold less than 3.5% of the sample, which has about 280,000 clones, 80% to 90% seen once. Noted treatment: around 19 received Ad26.COV2.S at low or high dose, single or two shots; about 5 received placebo; per-sample allocation not given. Samples analyzed were those drawn on day 63 after the first vaccine or placebo injection. As concerns this clone: The antigen is undetermined.

This chain joins TRBV6-5 and TRBJ1-5; the D is unclear. Sequenced material: peripheral blood, taken in a trial of Ad26.COV2.S vaccine versus placebo. The TCR was taken from a person aged 18-60 years who received the Ad26.COV2.S COVID-19 vaccine or a placebo. The CDR3 DNA reads TGTGCCAGCAGTTCGGACGGATTCCAGCCCCAGCATTTT. Translating gives CASSSDGFQPQHF.